This is a list of T cell receptor beta chains from one sample in a study of control samples from healthy donors and cancer patients. TCRdb keeps only in-frame clones here, not all; method: immunoSEQ multiplex PCR. The profile shows 50,000 or so clones, approximately 83% of them singletons. The material sequenced was PBMCs. The receptors come from a woman aged 50 to 65 with lung cancer. Both conserved end residues are part of each CDR3. A D gene is named only where the DNA matches it firmly. Size is stated for part of the rows, as once, few or many counts, or as a class when the clone is expanded.

j_gene,d_gene,abundance,v_gene,CDR3nt,CDR3aa
TRBJ1-6,TRBD1,once,TRBV4-1,TGCGCCAGCAGCTTCCACAGGGGCGAGGATTCACCCCTCCACTTT,CASSFHRGEDSPLHF
TRBJ1-6,NA,NA,TRBV6-1,TGTGCCAGCAGTGCTAAGGCCGCAAATTATAATTCACCCCTCCACTTT,CASSAKAANYNSPLHF
TRBJ2-1,TRBD1,once,TRBV24-1,TGTGCCACCAGGGGACAGGGTTACAATGAGCAGTTCTTC,CATRGQGYNEQFF
TRBJ2-1,TRBD2,few,TRBV10-2,TGCGCCAGCAGTGACCGGGGGGTGATAGACAATGAGCAGTTCTTC,CASSDRGVIDNEQFF
TRBJ1-4,NA,NA,TRBV6-6,TGTGCCAGCAGTTATGGGCAGGTGGCAACTAATGAAAAACTGTTTTTT,CASSYGQVATNEKLFF
TRBJ1-6,NA,NA,TRBV14,TGTGCCAGCAGCCAAGAATGGTTCGGAGGGAACCATAATTCACCCCTCCACTTT,CASSQEWFGGNHNSPLHF
TRBJ1-4,NA,NA,TRBV5-1,TGCGCCAGCAGCTTGACCAGGGTGGATGAAAAACTGTTTTTT,CASSLTRVDEKLFF
TRBJ1-1,NA,NA,TRBV7-2,TGTGCCAGCAGCCAGGGACAGAACACTGAAGCTTTCTTT,CASSQGQNTEAFF
TRBJ1-2,NA,NA,TRBV29-1,TGCAGCGTTGAGAGACAAGGGGAATATGGCTACACCTTC,CSVERQGEYGYTF
TRBJ1-4,NA,NA,TRBV4-3,TGCGCCAGCAGCCGCAACCTCAGGGTGTCTGCGGAAAAACTGTTTTTT,CASSRNLRVSAEKLFF
TRBJ1-1,TRBD1,NA,TRBV27,TGTGCCAGCAGTGGCGGGGGACAGCTTGCAAACACTGAAGCTTTCTTT,CASSGGGQLANTEAFF
TRBJ1-1,NA,NA,TRBV6-5,TGTGCCAGCAGTTACTACCTGGAGGCACCGAACACTGAAGCTTTCTTT,CASSYYLEAPNTEAFF
TRBJ1-2,TRBD1,NA,TRBV7-2,TGTGCCAGCAGCCCAGGGGGTTCAGGCAGGAACTATGGCTACACCTTC,CASSPGGSGRNYGYTF
TRBJ1-1,NA,NA,TRBV5-1,TGCGCCAGCAGGACAGACCCCCGAACTGAAGCTTTCTTT,CASRTDPRTEAFF
TRBJ1-2,NA,NA,TRBV5-1,TGCGCCAGCAGCGCCCGGGAACGATCCTATGGCTACACCTTC,CASSARERSYGYTF
TRBJ2-3,TRBD2,NA,TRBV7-2,TGTGCCAGCAGCTTTACTAGCGGGGGGGCAGGAGATACGCAGTATTTT,CASSFTSGGAGDTQYF
TRBJ1-2,NA,NA,TRBV15,TGTGCCACCAGCAGAGATCGGGGGGCCGGGGGAGGCTACACCTTC,CATSRDRGAGGGYTF
TRBJ1-1,NA,NA,TRBV9,TGTGCCAGCAGCTGGGGGATGGTAACTGAAGCTTTCTTT,CASSWGMVTEAFF
TRBJ2-3,NA,NA,TRBV5-4,TGTGCCAGCAGCCCCCGGACAGCTAGCACAGATACGCAGTATTTT,CASSPRTASTDTQYF
TRBJ1-1,NA,NA,TRBV18,TGTGCCAGCTCACCAAGCACCCCCACAGGGAACACTGAAGCTTTCTTT,CASSPSTPTGNTEAFF
TRBJ2-2,NA,NA,TRBV6-6,TGTGCCAGCCAGGTCACCGGGGAGCTGTTTTTT,CASQVTGELFF
TRBJ2-5,TRBD2,NA,TRBV7-9,TGTGCCAGCAGCGAGACTAGCCCCCAAGAGACCCAGTACTTC,CASSETSPQETQYF
TRBJ2-4,NA,NA,TRBV6-1,TGTGCCAGCAGTGATGGGGGTAACATTCAGTACTTC,CASSDGGNIQYF
TRBJ1-1,NA,NA,TRBV9,TGTGCCAGCAGCGTAGGGGGACCCGGGGGAACTGAAGCTTTCTTT,CASSVGGPGGTEAFF
TRBJ1-1,NA,NA,TRBV20-1,TGCAGTGCCCCGGTTAACACTGAAGCTTTCTTT,CSAPVNTEAFF
TRBJ1-4,NA,NA,TRBV5-6,TGTGCCAGCAGCTTGGCGGGGGGGTCGGAGGAGTATGAAAAACTGTTTTTT,CASSLAGGSEEYEKLFF
TRBJ1-2,NA,once,TRBV6-5,TGTGCCAGCAGTTACCTGGACGGCTACACCTTC,CASSYLDGYTF
TRBJ2-7,NA,NA,TRBV7-2,TGTGCCAGCAGCACCGGGGCGCAGCAGTACTTC,CASSTGAQQYF
TRBJ2-7,NA,NA,TRBV19,TGTGCCAGTAGTATAACATTTACGGCCCTTGAGCAGTACTTC,CASSITFTALEQYF
TRBJ1-1,NA,NA,TRBV12-3/TRBV12-4,TGTGCCAGCAGTTGGGTACTGAACACTGAAGCTTTCTTT,CASSWVLNTEAFF
TRBJ2-3,NA,NA,TRBV7-3,TGTGCCAGCAGCCCCAGGTCGGGGCCGGGAGATACGCAGTATTTT,CASSPRSGPGDTQYF
TRBJ1-1,TRBD1,NA,TRBV19,TGTGCCAGTAGTGTGACAGGGGCTGAAGCTTTCTTT,CASSVTGAEAFF
TRBJ2-5,NA,once,TRBV7-8,TGTGCCACCAGGCAAGTGGAGACCCAGTACTTC,CATRQVETQYF
TRBJ2-1,NA,NA,TRBV7-3,TGTGCCAGCAGCTTAAGGGTGGGGGAGCAGTTCTTC,CASSLRVGEQFF
TRBJ1-4,NA,few,TRBV29-1,TGCAGCGCCGGAACAACTAATGAAAAACTGTTTTTT,CSAGTTNEKLFF
TRBJ1-1,NA,NA,TRBV29-1,TGCAGCCCCAGGAGGAGTGAAACTGAAGCTTTCTTT,CSPRRSETEAFF
TRBJ1-2,NA,NA,TRBV5-8,TGTGCCAGCAGCTTAATAAGGGGCCGTAACTATGGCTACACCTTC,CASSLIRGRNYGYTF
TRBJ1-3,NA,once,TRBV28,TGTGCCAGCAGTTCACAGAGCTCTGGAAACACCATATATTTT,CASSSQSSGNTIYF
TRBJ2-4,NA,NA,TRBV5-1,TGCGCCAGCAGCTTGGGCGCGAGCCTTAACAAAAACATTCAGTACTTC,CASSLGASLNKNIQYF
TRBJ2-1,NA,NA,TRBV19,TGTGCCAGTAGTATTCGCCCGCCGGGGTACAATGAGCAGTTCTTC,CASSIRPPGYNEQFF
TRBJ1-1,TRBD1,NA,TRBV24-1,TGTGCCACCAGTGACCTCGCCCTCGTTGGAACAGGGGGCTTGGAAGATAACACTGAAGCTTTCTTT,CATSDLALVGTGGLEDNTEAFF
TRBJ2-1,NA,once,TRBV5-1,TGCGCCAGCAGCTTGGACGGACGTACTGATGAGCAGTTCTTC,CASSLDGRTDEQFF
TRBJ2-7,NA,NA,TRBV7-2,TGTGCCAGCAGCTTACAGGCAGGGCAAGGCGAGCAGTACTTC,CASSLQAGQGEQYF